The rows below give T cell receptor beta chains drawn from one sample of a study of response to subunit inactivated influenza vaccine. TCRdb itself ran the RT-PCR reads through MiXCR, one entry per CDR3 protein. Here the sample spans some 800,000 distinct CDR3 sequences, over 20% being singletons. The starting material was PBMCs from blood, obtained 4 to 6 days after vaccination. The receptor set was obtained from a man over 45 who received an inactivated influenza vaccine. CDR3s include the opening cysteine and the closing phenylalanine or tryptophan. A D gene is named only where the DNA matches it firmly. Clone size is not always given. Where it is, it says once, few, many or a class for expanded clones.

d_call,v_call,clone_size,j_call,cdr3_nt,cdr3_aa
TRBD1,TRBV28,-,TRBJ2-1,TGTGCCAGCAGTACCGGACAGGGATACAATGAGCAGTTCTTC,CASSTGQGYNEQFF
-,TRBV5-5,few,TRBJ2-2,TGTGCCAGCAGCTGGGGGTCGAGTGGCGGGGAGCTGTTTTTT,CASSWGSSGGELFF
TRBD2,TRBV7-2,few,TRBJ2-2,TGTGCCAGCAGCGTCCAGCTAGCGGGGTACACCGGGGAGCTGTTTTTT,CASSVQLAGYTGELFF
-,TRBV29-1,-,TRBJ2-1,TGCAGCGTTCTCTCCGGGCTAGCGCACTACAATGAGCAGTTCTTC,CSVLSGLAHYNEQFF
-,TRBV5-1,-,TRBJ1-1,TGCGCCAGCAGCTTTTCCGCGACAGGAGAAGCTTTCTTT,CASSFSATGEAFF
-,TRBV29-1,-,TRBJ2-2,TGCAGCGTTGGAAGTCCCACGAACACCGGGGAGCTGTTTTTT,CSVGSPTNTGELFF
-,TRBV7-9,-,TRBJ2-1,TGTGCCAGCGGGGTGGGCGGGCGCTCCTACAATGAGCAGTTCTTC,CASGVGGRSYNEQFF
-,TRBV7-2,-,TRBJ2-7,TGTGCCAGCAGCTTAGTGGCTCAATACGAGCAGTACTTC,CASSLVAQYEQYF
TRBD2,TRBV7-8,-,TRBJ2-7,TGTGCCAGCAGCGCCGCTAGCGGGAGGGCTTGGGAGCAGTACTTC,CASSAASGRAWEQYF
-,TRBV12-3/TRBV12-4,-,TRBJ2-2,TGTGCCAGCAGTTTTAGGGGTTTTCACGGGGAGCTGTTTTTT,CASSFRGFHGELFF
-,TRBV11-1,-,TRBJ2-1,TGTGCCAGCAGCTTAGCCGCGACCCCAATAGAGCAGTTCTTC,CASSLAATPIEQFF
TRBD2,TRBV20-1,-,TRBJ2-4,TGCAGTGCTAGAGTACTAGCGGGAAACATTCAGTACTTC,CSARVLAGNIQYF
TRBD2,TRBV20-1,-,TRBJ2-1,TGCAGTGCTTTGAGCGGGGGCTACAATGAGCAGTTCTTC,CSALSGGYNEQFF
TRBD1,TRBV20-1,few,TRBJ2-7,TGCAGTGCACAGGGGCGCTACGAGCAGTACTTC,CSAQGRYEQYF
-,TRBV12-3/TRBV12-4,-,TRBJ2-7,TGTGCCAGCAGTGGGACTCCCACGCTGGGCTACGAGCAGTACTTC,CASSGTPTLGYEQYF
-,TRBV7-2,few,TRBJ1-1,TGTGCCAGCAGCTCTACAGGGTTACCTGAAGCTTTCTTT,CASSSTGLPEAFF
TRBD1,TRBV5-1,many,TRBJ1-3,TGCGCCAGCAGCCTAACAGGGGGCATCGCTGGAAACACCATATATTTT,CASSLTGGIAGNTIYF
TRBD1,TRBV9,few,TRBJ2-7,TGTGCCAGCAGCGTGGGACAGGGGGAGAGACTTTACGAGCAGTACTTC,CASSVGQGERLYEQYF
-,TRBV12-3/TRBV12-4,many,TRBJ2-1,TGTGCCAGCAGTTTAGCGTGGGCGGAAGAGCAGTTCTTC,CASSLAWAEEQFF
-,TRBV3-1,-,TRBJ1-2,TGTGCCAGCAGGCCCGGGCTGAACTATGGCTACACCTTC,CASRPGLNYGYTF
-,TRBV28,-,TRBJ1-1,TGTGCCAGCAGTTCCGCGACACCCCCGGGGGACACTGAAGCTTTCTTT,CASSSATPPGDTEAFF
TRBD1,TRBV6-1,-,TRBJ2-3,TGTGCCAGCAGTGAACAGGGGGCCGGCTTCACAGATACGCAGTATTTT,CASSEQGAGFTDTQYF
-,TRBV6-2/TRBV6-3,-,TRBJ2-7,TGTGCCAGCAGTTACTTAGGGTCGAGCTCGCCCTACGAGCAGTACTTC,CASSYLGSSSPYEQYF
-,TRBV5-1,-,TRBJ2-3,TGCGCCAGCAGAGATCGCAGTACTAGCACAGATACGCAGTATTTT,CASRDRSTSTDTQYF
TRBD2,TRBV29-1,many,TRBJ2-3,TGCAGCGTTGAAGATCCCTTAGCGGGGGGCTTAACAGATACGCAGTATTTT,CSVEDPLAGGLTDTQYF
TRBD2,TRBV20-1,few,TRBJ2-5,TGCAGTGCTCCCTGGGCGGGAGAAGAGACCCAGTACTTC,CSAPWAGEETQYF
TRBD1,TRBV29-1,many,TRBJ1-2,TGCAGCGTTCCGACAGGGGGAGGTAACTATGGCTACACCTTC,CSVPTGGGNYGYTF
TRBD2,TRBV7-3,few,TRBJ2-5,TGTGCCAGCAGCTCTAGCGGGATTGCAGAGACCCAGTACTTC,CASSSSGIAETQYF
-,TRBV29-1,few,TRBJ2-7,TGCAGCATCAAACGACCCAAGAGCGGGCGGAGCTCCTACGAGCAGTACTTC,CSIKRPKSGRSSYEQYF
-,TRBV20-1,few,TRBJ2-1,TGCAGTGCTAGAAAGGGGGAGAGGTGGAGGACCTACAATGAGCAGTTCTTC,CSARKGERWRTYNEQFF
TRBD1,TRBV7-9,-,TRBJ1-1,TGTGCCAGCGGACAGGAAATGAACACTGAAGCTTTCTTT,CASGQEMNTEAFF
-,TRBV7-2,-,TRBJ2-1,TGTGCCAGCAGCCCAAGCAGCCGGGGCTCGCAGTTCTTC,CASSPSSRGSQFF
TRBD1,TRBV29-1,many,TRBJ2-7,TGCAGCGTTGGCTTCTCTACGGACAGGTCCTACGAGCAGTACTTC,CSVGFSTDRSYEQYF
-,TRBV7-2,few,TRBJ1-5,TGTGCCAGCAGCTTAGCGGTGCCAAATCAGCCCCAGCATTTT,CASSLAVPNQPQHF
-,TRBV6-5,-,TRBJ2-5,TGTGCCAGCAGTTACTCGACCCAGCGCAGACAAGAGACCCAGTACTTC,CASSYSTQRRQETQYF
-,TRBV25-1,few,TRBJ2-2,TGTGCCAGCAGTGAATTAGTCGCCGGGGAGCTGTTTTTT,CASSELVAGELFF
TRBD2,TRBV3-1,-,TRBJ2-1,TGTGCCAGCAGCCGGAGGGTGACTAGCGGCTACAATGAGCAGTTCTTC,CASSRRVTSGYNEQFF
-,TRBV5-6,few,TRBJ2-1,TGTGCCAGCAGCTTCGCACTGAACGATGAGCAGTTCTTC,CASSFALNDEQFF
-,TRBV5-1,few,TRBJ2-3,TGCGCCAGCAGCTTGGACGTCCGGCCTTCGACAGATACGCAGTATTTT,CASSLDVRPSTDTQYF
-,TRBV12-3/TRBV12-4,-,TRBJ1-5,TGTGCCAGCAGTGGCAGAGAAAATCAGCCCCAGCATTTT,CASSGRENQPQHF
-,TRBV21-1,few,TRBJ2-7,TGTGCCAGCAGCATATGTAGCGGGTGGAGCTCCTACGAGCAGTACTTC,CASSICSGWSSYEQYF
-,TRBV30,-,TRBJ1-1,TGTGCCTGGGGGCGATCTGAAGCTTTCTTT,CAWGRSEAFF
-,TRBV29-1,few,TRBJ1-2,TGCAGCGCCGATCTCCGGGCCCAGGAGGATGGCTACACCTTC,CSADLRAQEDGYTF
TRBD1,TRBV27,few,TRBJ1-1,TGTGCCAGCAGCCCCGGGACAGGGACGAGAAGAACTGAAGCTTTCTTT,CASSPGTGTRRTEAFF
-,TRBV20-1,-,TRBJ2-1,TGCAGTGCTAGGCGCGGAGCGGGCCCTGATGAGCAGTTCTTC,CSARRGAGPDEQFF